The 15 T cell receptor beta chains reported below all come from one sample, sequenced in a study of regulatory T cells in long-lasting Graves disease. iRepertoire HTBI primers and Arm-PCR of CDR3 regions built TCR beta libraries. TCRdb redid the calling of the multiplex PCR reads with MiXCR, one entry per CDR3 protein. The sample includes about 350,000 distinct CDR3 sequences, about 17% of them seen just once. Stated time point: newly diagnosed GD, antithyroid drugs for less than 3 months. Generation of the TCR library employed RNA extracted from PBMCs. These data were also filed under a second study, of T cells in Graves' hyperthyroidism and ophthalmopathy.

The material was peripheral blood mononuclear cells (PBMCs), obtained at new diagnosis, from a patient treated with antithyroid drugs. The receptors here all came from a woman under 30 with Graves disease.

Ten or more counts support this clonotype. The junction shows a germline mismatch at one end, possibly a read error. This chain connects TRBV5-5 to TRBJ1-1; tentatively, D is TRBD1 (6 bases). The CDR3 extends over 14 amino acids. Germline CDR1 is SGHKS and CDR2 is YYEKEE (reference sequence). The CDR3 reads CASSSGQANTEAFF. The CDR3 nucleotides read TGCGCCAGCAGCTCGGGACAAGCGAACACTGAAGCTTTCTTT.

In regard to this clonotype: A read error is possible here, since a much larger clone lies one base away. The rearrangement uses TRBV28 and TRBJ2-4, with a possible D match to TRBD1 (6 bases). Germline assignment: CDR1 MDHEN and CDR2 SYDVKM. Trimming left V 3 bases short and J 0 bases short, with 9 bases between. The CDR3 covers 15 residues. As DNA, the CDR3 is TGTGCCAGCAGTTTCAGGGGTGCAGCCAAAAACATTCAGTACTTC. Amino acid sequence: CASSFRGAAKNIQYF.

This clonotype appeared many times. The chain is built from TRBV3-1 and TRBJ1-2, with 7 bases identical to TRBD1. Germline lookup yields CDR1 LGHDT and CDR2 YNNKEL (reference sequence). CDR3 size: 13 residues. V dropped 3 bases and J dropped 6; count of bases not matched to a gene: 4. CDR3 sequence reads: CASSHNTGDGYTF. In DNA form, the CDR3 reads TGTGCCAGCAGCCATAATACAGGGGATGGCTACACCTTC.

This clonotype has ten or more counts. The rearrangement links TRBV11-1 to TRBJ2-1; 11 nucleotides line up with TRBD2. The germline V gene has CDR1 SGHAT and CDR2 FQDESV (reference sequence). The CDR3 totals 18 residues. V trimming: 2 bases; J trimming: 0 bases; junction bases outside the gene matches: 6. CDR3 nucleotides: TGTGCCAGCAGCTTACGGACTAGCGGGTATAGCTCCTACAATGAGCAGTTCTTC. As protein: CASSLRTSGYSSYNEQFF.

The rearrangement joins TRBV6-1 to TRBJ2-7; TRBD1 or TRBD2 may be the D gene (6 bases each). V gave up 2 bases and J gave up 6 bases, with 14 bases separating them. Germline CDR1 MNHNS, CDR2 SASEGT. The CDR3 contains 14 residues. The CDR3 protein is CASSESTGGREQYF. In nucleotides, the CDR3 is TGTGCCAGCAGTGAAAGTACTGGGGGGCGCGAGCAGTACTTC.

This clonotype was seen many times. V gene TRBV10-2 combines with J gene TRBJ2-7, with D tentatively TRBD1 or TRBD2 (5 bases each). V lost 5 bases and J 0 bases, leaving 17 bases between the germline ends. This CDR3 is 16 amino acids long. Germline CDR1 reads WSHSY; CDR2 reads SAAADI. CDR3: CASSTGDLGPSYEQYF. The CDR3 nucleotides are TGCGCCAGCAGTACAGGAGATTTGGGACCCTCCTACGAGCAGTACTTC.

Concerning this clonotype: Mismatch with germline at one junction end may stem from a read error. J is TRBJ1-1 and V is TRBV3-1; a possible D gene is TRBD1 (5 bases). Germline V gives CDR1 LGHDT, CDR2 YNNKEL (reference sequence). CDR3 size: 16 residues. The CDR3 is CASSQALGVSDTEAFF. The CDR3 DNA is TGTGCCAGCAGCCAAGCCCTGGGGGTATCGGACACCGAAGCTTTCTTT. Looking up the rest from reference TRBV3-1 and TRBJ1-1 gives the full variable domain: DTAVSQTPKYLVTQMGNDKSIKCEQNLGHDTMYWYKQDSKKFLKIMFSYNNKELIINETVPNRFSPKSPDKAHLNLHINSLELGDSAVYFCASSQALGVSDTEAFFGQGTRLTVV.

At least ten counts were recorded for this clonotype. The DNA of the CDR3 is TGTGCCAGCAGTTATAGCGGGACAGGGAACACTGAAGCTTTCTTT. It encodes CASSYSGTGNTEAFF. The chain carries TRBV6-9 and TRBJ1-1, with TRBD1 matching over 8 bases. Unmatched junction bases numbered 3, after V lost 2 bases and J lost 1 base. The germline CDR1 and CDR2 sequences are MNHGY and SVAAGI. The CDR3 has 15 residues.

This clonotype was counted ten times or more. The chain is built from TRBV6-1 and TRBJ2-3, with TRBD2 identical over 7 bases. V shed 8 bases, J shed 5 bases, and the junction held 7 bases outside the gene matches. The CDR3 has 13 residues. CDR1 and CDR2 (germline): MNHNS, SASEGT. CDR3 coding DNA: TGTGCCAGCTGGACTAGTATAAGAGATACGCAGTATTTT. This gives the protein CASWTSIRDTQYF.

V and J are TRBV19 and TRBJ2-5; 11 positions agree with TRBD2. With V trimmed by 6 bases and J by 1 base, 7 bases remained unmatched. The CDR3 is 16 residues long. Germline-derived CDR1 and CDR2 are LNHDA and SQIVND (reference sequence). CDR3 residues: CASSESSGGLQETQYF. The CDR3 bases are TGTGCCAGTAGCGAATCTAGCGGGGGGCTCCAAGAGACCCAGTACTTC.

In this sample, this clonotype turned up a few times. The CDR3 region is CASSISAGLDNEQFF. CDR3 DNA: TGTGCCAGTAGTATATCGGCAGGGCTAGACAATGAGCAGTTCTTC. The chain combines TRBV19 with TRBJ2-1, with D perhaps matching TRBD1 (5 bases). Germline V gives CDR1 LNHDA, CDR2 SQIVND (reference sequence). Trimming left V 2 bases short and J 5 bases short, with 13 bases between. The CDR3 sequence is 15 residues long.

Ten or more counts support this clonotype. The rearrangement joins TRBV28 to TRBJ1-5; D is unclear. There are 13 residues in the CDR3. The germline CDR1 and CDR2 sequences are MDHEN and SYDVKM. V was pared by 3 bases and J by 6 bases, with 9 bases between. The CDR3, as DNA: TGTGCCAGCAGTTTTCCTCTCGGTCAGCCCCAGCATTTT. The encoded protein is CASSFPLGQPQHF.

This clonotype was seen at least ten times. This chain joins TRBV12-3 or TRBV12-4 and TRBJ1-2; D gene uncertain. This CDR3 spans 12 amino acids. Trimming took off 5 bases at V and 9 bases at J, with 13 bases between the two ends. The CDR3 loop reads CASSTDGGRYTF. The CDR3 bases are TGTGCCAGCAGTACGGACGGAGGGCGCTACACCTTC.

There are a few counts of this clonotype. J is TRBJ1-2 and V is TRBV4-1, with 7 bases identical to TRBD1. The length of the CDR3 is 16 residues. Germline CDR1 MGHRA, CDR2 YSYEKL. With V trimmed by 0 bases and J by 5 bases, 9 bases remained unmatched. The CDR3 nucleotides are TGCGCCAGCAGCCAAGAATTAATAGGGGGCCGTTATGGCTACACCTTC. Translated, it gives CASSQELIGGRYGYTF.

With respect to this clonotype: At one end, the junction sequence differs from germline, possibly due to a read error. The gene calls are TRBV3-1 and TRBJ2-4; weak D call: TRBD1 (6 bases). Germline CDR1 reads LGHDT; CDR2 reads YNNKEL (reference sequence). The CDR3 runs 14 residues. The CDR3 DNA reads as TGTGCCGGCAGCCAAGGGACAACCAAAAACATTCAGTACTTC. This encodes CAGSQGTTKNIQYF.